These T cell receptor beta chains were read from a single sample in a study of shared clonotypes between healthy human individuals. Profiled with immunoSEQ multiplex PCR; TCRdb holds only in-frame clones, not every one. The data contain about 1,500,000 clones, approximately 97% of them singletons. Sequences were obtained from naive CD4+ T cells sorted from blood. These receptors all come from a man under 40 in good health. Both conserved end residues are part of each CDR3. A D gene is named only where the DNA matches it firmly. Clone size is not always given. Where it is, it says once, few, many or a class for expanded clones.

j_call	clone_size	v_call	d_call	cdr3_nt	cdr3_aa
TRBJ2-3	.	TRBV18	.	TGTGCCAGCTCAACCACCGTAAGGGACGCCGCCGATACGCAGTATTTT	CASSTTVRDAADTQYF
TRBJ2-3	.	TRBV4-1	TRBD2	TGCGCCAGCAGCCAAGCCTTGACTAGCGGAAGCACAGATACGCAGTATTTT	CASSQALTSGSTDTQYF
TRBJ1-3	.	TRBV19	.	TGTGCCAGTAGTATGAGCCCAGGGAGTCCCAGGAAATCCACCTCTGGAAACACCATATATTTT	CASSMSPGSPRKSTSGNTIYF
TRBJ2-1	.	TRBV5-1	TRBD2	TGCGCCAGCAGCTTGGCGGGCGGCGGGAGCTCCTACAATGAGCAGTTCTTC	CASSLAGGGSSYNEQFF
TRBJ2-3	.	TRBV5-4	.	TGTGCCAGCGTTTTCTATAGTACAGATACGCAGTATTTT	CASVFYSTDTQYF
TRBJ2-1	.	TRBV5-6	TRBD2	TGTGCCAGCAGCTTGAGTCCCCCCGGGACTAGTTCAAATGAGCAGTTCTTC	CASSLSPPGTSSNEQFF
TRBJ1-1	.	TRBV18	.	TGTGCCAGCTCACCGACGTTGAACACTGAAGCTTTCTTT	CASSPTLNTEAFF
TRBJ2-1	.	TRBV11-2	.	TGTGCCAGCAGCCGCGGACTCAGGAGCTCCTACAATGAGCAGTTCTTC	CASSRGLRSSYNEQFF
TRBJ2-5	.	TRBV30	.	TGTGCCTGGGCTCCGAGGGACCGGACTGGGTGGACCCAGTACTTC	CAWAPRDRTGWTQYF
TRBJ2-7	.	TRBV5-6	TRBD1	TGTGCCAGCAGCGCGACCGGGACAGCTTTAATCGAGCAGTACTTC	CASSATGTALIEQYF
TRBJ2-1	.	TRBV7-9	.	TGTGCCAGCACCCCGACGGAGTACAATGAGCAGTTCTTC	CASTPTEYNEQFF
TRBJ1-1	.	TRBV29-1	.	TGCAGCGTTATAGGATATCTGAACACTGAAGCTTTCTTT	CSVIGYLNTEAFF
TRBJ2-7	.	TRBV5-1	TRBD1	TGCGCCAGCAGCTTGGCGGGGACAGGGGGCTTGTCCTACGAGCAGTACTTC	CASSLAGTGGLSYEQYF
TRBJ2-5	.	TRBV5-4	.	TGTGCCAGCAGCCCTGGGACGCCCCAAGAGACCCAGTACTTC	CASSPGTPQETQYF
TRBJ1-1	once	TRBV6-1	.	TGTGCCAGCAGTATATTCCTGGCCGCTTTCTTT	CASSIFLAAFF
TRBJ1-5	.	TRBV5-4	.	TGTGCCAGCAGCTTGGGAGTAATGGATCAGCCCCAGCATTTT	CASSLGVMDQPQHF
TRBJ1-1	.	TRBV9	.	TGTGCCAGCAGCGCCTCTACAGGGAGCACTGAAGCTTTCTTT	CASSASTGSTEAFF
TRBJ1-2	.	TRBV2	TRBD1	TGTGCCAGCTCTGGCTTAACAGGGGGCGACTATGGCTACACCTTC	CASSGLTGGDYGYTF
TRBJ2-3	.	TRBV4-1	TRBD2	TGCGCCAGCAGCCAAGAGGCTAGCGGGAGCCTCACAGATACGCAGTATTTT	CASSQEASGSLTDTQYF
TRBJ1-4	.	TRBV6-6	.	TGTGCCAGCACCCTGGATACGGCGGCAAGTGAAAAACTGTTTTTT	CASTLDTAASEKLFF
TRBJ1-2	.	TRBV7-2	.	TGTGCCAGCAGAGTTGACAGGACTAACTATGGCTACACCTTC	CASRVDRTNYGYTF
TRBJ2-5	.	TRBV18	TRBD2	TGTGCCAGCTCAAGCGGGAACTCAGAGACCCAGTACTTC	CASSSGNSETQYF
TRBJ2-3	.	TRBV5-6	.	TGTGCCAGCAGCATGATCCGCCGTCTTACCACAGATACGCAGTATTTT	CASSMIRRLTTDTQYF
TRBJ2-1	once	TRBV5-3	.	TGTGCCAGAAGCTTACAGACCCCGGGACCGCGAAATGAGCAGTTCTTC	CARSLQTPGPRNEQFF
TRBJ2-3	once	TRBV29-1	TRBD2	TGCAGCGTGGGGGGGACCTGGGGCGCAGATACGCAGTATTTT	CSVGGTWGADTQYF
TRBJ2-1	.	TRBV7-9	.	TGTGCCAGCAGCTCAACTGGACAGCGTAGGTTTAATGAGCAGTTCTTC	CASSSTGQRRFNEQFF
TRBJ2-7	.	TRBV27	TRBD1	TGTGCCAGCAGTTTCTCCTGGACAGGGGGGCTCGAGCAGTACTTC	CASSFSWTGGLEQYF
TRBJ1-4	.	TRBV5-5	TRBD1	TGTGCCAGCAGCTTAAGTTCTCCCTCACAGGGGGGGCCAGAAAAACTGTTTTTT	CASSLSSPSQGGPEKLFF
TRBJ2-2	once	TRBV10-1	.	TGCGCCAGCAGTGAGTCGGGGCAGGGGAAAGGCCAGTGGTCCGGGGAGCTGTTTTTT	CASSESGQGKGQWSGELFF
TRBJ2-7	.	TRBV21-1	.	TGTGCCAGCAGATCAGGGTACCTCCGCTACGAGCAGTACTTC	CASRSGYLRYEQYF
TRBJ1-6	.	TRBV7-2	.	TGTGCCAGCAGCTTAGCAGGGCCCTCTTCACCCCTCCACTTT	CASSLAGPSSPLHF
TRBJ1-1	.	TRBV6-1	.	TGTGCCAGCAGTGAAACGGTAGTTGGGACTGAAGCTTTCTTT	CASSETVVGTEAFF
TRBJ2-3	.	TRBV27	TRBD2	TGTGCCAGCAGTTTGGGACTAGCGGCTAGCACAGATACGCAGTATTTT	CASSLGLAASTDTQYF
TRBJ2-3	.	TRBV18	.	TGTGCCAGCTCACCGACTAGCACAGATACGCAGTATTTT	CASSPTSTDTQYF
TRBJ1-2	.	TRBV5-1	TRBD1	TGCGCCAGCAGCACAGGGGACAGAAACTATGGCTACACCTTC	CASSTGDRNYGYTF
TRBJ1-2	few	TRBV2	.	TGTGCCAGCTCGCCACAATTGAAAAACTATGGCTACACCTTC	CASSPQLKNYGYTF
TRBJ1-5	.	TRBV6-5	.	TGTGCCAGCAGTGGCACGTCCACTCAGCCCCAGCATTTT	CASSGTSTQPQHF
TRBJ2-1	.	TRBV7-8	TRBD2	TGTGCCAGCAGCTTCTGGACTAGCGGGAGTCACAATGAGCAGTTCTTC	CASSFWTSGSHNEQFF
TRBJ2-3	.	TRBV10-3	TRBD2	TGTGCCATCAGTGCAAGGAGCGGGGGGAGCACAGATACGCAGTATTTT	CAISARSGGSTDTQYF